This T cell receptor (beta chain) derives from a study of T-cell reconstitution after alpha-beta-depleted transplantation in children. Regarding the study as a whole: The origin of high day-60 TCRbeta diversity in some patients lay in surviving recipient T cells and thymic progenitors. Alpha-beta T cells about two months after transplant reportedly derived from several hundred expanded graft clones. T-cell counts and diversity at one year post-transplant came mainly from newly produced T cells.

Germline V gives CDR1 MNHEY, CDR2 SMNVEV (reference sequence). This CDR3 contains 14 residues. J gave up 10 bases and V 3 bases, and 9 bases lay outside the gene matches. This clonotype was detected ten times or more. What it recognizes is unknown. For TCRbeta, the library was prepared with unique molecular identifiers. TCRdb re-derived calls from the PCR reads in MiXCR, one entry per CDR3 protein. The repertoire holds around 30,000 distinct CDR3 sequences, with less than 8.5% as singletons. This TCR came from a child in the first two years of life who had a stem cell transplant for acute myeloid leukemia, so the T cells may come from the graft donor. The specimen was peripheral blood, collected 60 days after TCRalphabeta/CD19-depleted stem cell transplant. The chain carries TRBV27 and TRBJ2-1; TRBD2 aligns across 7 bases. The CDR3 region is CASSFYSGPLEQFF. The CDR3 DNA is TGTGCCAGCAGTTTTTATAGCGGGCCCTTGGAGCAGTTCTTC.